This TCR beta chain was sequenced in a study of T cells after yellow fever vaccination. Study-level background: Researchers used SMART-Seq v4 Ultra Low Input to prepare fractions that had low cell numbers. General study points: Among primary-vaccination clones, most reappeared after the booster, at just under 98% for CD4 and around 90% for CD8. A minor fraction of clonotypes spanned both CD4 and CD8 compartments.

This clonotype appeared many times. No antigen is known for it. The CDR3 spans 13 residues. The V end lost 5 bases, the J end lost 8 bases, and 14 bases lay between the germline ends. CDR1 is KGHDR and CDR2 is SFDVKD in the germline V gene. TCRdb reanalysed the 5' RACE reads using MiXCR and keeps one entry per CDR3 protein. Among 200,000 to 300,000 distinct CDR3 sequences listed, around 6.7% were seen once. This chain uses TRBV24-1 with TRBJ1-2; D not certain. Sequencing used CD4+ T cells sorted from PBMCs, obtained on the day of the yellow fever booster vaccination. This receptor was identified in a man aged 25 to 40 who received the YFV17D yellow fever vaccine. CDR3 nucleotides: TGTGCCACCAGTGGGCCGGCCAAGTACGGCTACACCTTC. This gives the protein CATSGPAKYGYTF.